This T cell receptor (beta chain) was identified in a study of graft-versus-host responses after intestinal transplantation. Study observations and caveats: Maximum circulating GvH clone levels tracked with early post-transplant HvG decreases. Individuals who had graft-donor T cell macrochimerism had allografts that showed high graft-versus-host to host-versus-graft clonal ratios. Researchers found GvH clones in recipient marrow, and some showed up first in ileum or blood.

In regard to this clone: Its antigen is still unknown.

CDR1 and CDR2 from the germline V gene are MNHEY and SVGAGI. V was trimmed by 0 bases and J by 1 base, leaving 9 bases between them. The CDR3 runs to 15 residues. The repertoire was sequenced with immunoSEQ multiplex PCR; TCRdb's copy has only in-frame clones and lacks some. The sample includes around 88,000 clones, around 93% seen only once; the top ten take less than 8.5%. This chain uses TRBV6-5 with TRBJ2-5; the D gene is possibly TRBD1 (5 bases). This TCR was recovered from a human donor who was the organ donor for an intestinal transplant. Sequencing was performed on unstimulated CD8+ T cells sorted from spleen or lymph node cells, taken before transplant. The CDR3: CASSYSWGIQETQYF. The CDR3 DNA reads as TGTGCCAGCAGTTACTCCTGGGGCATCCAAGAGACCCAGTACTTC.